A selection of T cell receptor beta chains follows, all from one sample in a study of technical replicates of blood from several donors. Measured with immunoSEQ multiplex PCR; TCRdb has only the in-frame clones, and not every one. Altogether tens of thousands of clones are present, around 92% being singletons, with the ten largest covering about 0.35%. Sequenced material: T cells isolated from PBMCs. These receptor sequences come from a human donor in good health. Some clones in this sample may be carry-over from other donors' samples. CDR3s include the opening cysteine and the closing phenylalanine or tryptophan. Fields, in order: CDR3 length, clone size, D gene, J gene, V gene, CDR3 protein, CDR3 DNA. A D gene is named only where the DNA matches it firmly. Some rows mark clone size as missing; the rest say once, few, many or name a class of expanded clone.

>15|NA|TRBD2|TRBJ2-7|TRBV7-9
CASSFLSGGKYEQYF
TGTGCCAGCAGCTTCTTATCGGGGGGGAAGTACGAGCAGTACTTC
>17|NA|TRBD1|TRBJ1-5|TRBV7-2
CASSFSDPGQGHQPQHF
TGTGCCAGCAGCTTTTCTGACCCGGGACAGGGACATCAGCCCCAGCATTTT
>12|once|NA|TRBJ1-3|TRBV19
CASMSSGNTIYF
TGTGCCAGTATGTCTTCTGGAAACACCATATATTTT
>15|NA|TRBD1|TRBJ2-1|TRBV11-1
CASSLGDRGVDEQFF
TGTGCCAGCAGCTTAGGGGACAGGGGAGTGGATGAGCAGTTCTTC
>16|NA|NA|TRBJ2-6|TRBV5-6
CASSFWFGSGANVLTF
TGTGCCAGCAGCTTTTGGTTTGGGAGCGGGGCCAACGTCCTGACTTTC
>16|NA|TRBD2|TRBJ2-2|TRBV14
CASSPNNRLASGELFF
TGTGCCAGCAGCCCGAATAATCGACTAGCCTCCGGGGAGCTGTTTTTT
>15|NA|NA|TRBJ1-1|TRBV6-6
CASSYLDQGGTEAFF
TGTGCCAGCAGTTACTTAGACCAGGGAGGCACTGAAGCTTTCTTT
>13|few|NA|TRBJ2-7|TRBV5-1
CASNWDNSYEQYF
TGCGCCAGCAACTGGGACAACTCCTACGAGCAGTACTTC
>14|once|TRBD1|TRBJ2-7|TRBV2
CASSDYRDRAWQYF
TGTGCCAGCAGCGACTACCGGGACAGGGCGTGGCAGTACTTC
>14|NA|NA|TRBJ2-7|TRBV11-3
CASSLNGQGYEQYF
TGTGCCAGCAGCTTAAATGGGCAGGGATACGAGCAGTACTTC
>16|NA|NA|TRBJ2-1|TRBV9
CASRPGRGPKGGEQFF
TGTGCCAGCCGCCCAGGAAGAGGGCCTAAGGGCGGTGAGCAGTTCTTC
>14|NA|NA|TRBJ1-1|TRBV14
CASSQGSMNTEAFF
TGTGCCAGCAGCCAGGGGAGCATGAACACTGAAGCTTTCTTT
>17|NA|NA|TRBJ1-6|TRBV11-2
CASSFHVRGLENSPLHF
TGTGCCAGCAGCTTCCACGTTAGGGGGTTGGAGAATTCACCCCTCCACTTT
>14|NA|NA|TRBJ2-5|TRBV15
CATSSPEGGETQYF
TGTGCCACCAGCAGCCCGGAAGGAGGAGAGACCCAGTACTTC
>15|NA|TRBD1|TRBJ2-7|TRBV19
CASKIGTGRSYEQYF
TGTGCCAGTAAGATTGGGACAGGCCGCTCCTACGAGCAGTACTTC
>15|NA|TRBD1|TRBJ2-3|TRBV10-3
CAIRTGTGSTDTQYF
TGTGCCATCAGGACCGGGACAGGGAGCACAGATACGCAGTATTTT
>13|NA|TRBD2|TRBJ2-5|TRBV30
CAWKAGGAETQYF
TGTGCCTGGAAAGCGGGGGGGGCGGAGACCCAGTACTTC
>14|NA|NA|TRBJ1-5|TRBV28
CASSSGQIYQPQHF
TGTGCCAGCAGTTCCGGACAGATATATCAGCCCCAGCATTTT
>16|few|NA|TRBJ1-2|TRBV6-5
CASSYRTLRTGYGYTF
TGTGCCAGCAGTTACAGGACCCTAAGAACAGGATATGGCTACACCTTC
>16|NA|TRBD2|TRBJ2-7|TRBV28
CASSLGTSGSSYEQYF
TGTGCCAGCAGTTTGGGGACTAGCGGGAGCTCCTACGAGCAGTACTTC
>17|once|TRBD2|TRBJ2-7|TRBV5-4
CASSLGTSGSRTYEQYF
TGTGCCAGCAGCTTGGGTACTAGCGGGAGTCGGACCTACGAGCAGTACTTC
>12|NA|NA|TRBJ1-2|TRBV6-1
CASSESRYGYTF
TGTGCCAGCAGTGAATCCAGATATGGCTACACCTTC
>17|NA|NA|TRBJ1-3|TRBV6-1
CASSEPALGLSGNTIYF
TGTGCCAGCAGTGAACCGGCGCTGGGACTCTCTGGAAACACCATATATTTT
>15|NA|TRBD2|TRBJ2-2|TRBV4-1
CASSPAGALTGELFF
TGCGCCAGCAGCCCAGCGGGAGCCTTAACCGGGGAGCTGTTTTTT
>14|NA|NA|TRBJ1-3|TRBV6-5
CASRNRVSGNTIYF
TGTGCCAGCAGGAACAGAGTCTCTGGAAACACCATATATTTT
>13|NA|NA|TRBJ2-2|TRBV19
CASSIRGTGELFF
TGTGCCAGTAGTATAAGGGGCACCGGGGAGCTGTTTTTT
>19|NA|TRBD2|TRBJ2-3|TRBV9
CASSVAMAEGGSGADTQYF
TGTGCCAGCAGCGTAGCGATGGCTGAAGGCGGGAGCGGGGCAGATACGCAGTATTTT
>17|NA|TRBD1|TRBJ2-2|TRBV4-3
CASSSDTGTASAGELFF
TGCGCCAGCAGCTCAGACACCGGGACAGCCTCCGCCGGGGAGCTGTTTTTT
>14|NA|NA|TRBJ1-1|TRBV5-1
CASSPAGVNTEAFF
TGCGCCAGCAGCCCCGCCGGAGTGAACACTGAAGCTTTCTTT
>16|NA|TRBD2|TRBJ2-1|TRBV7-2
CASSLGGSGTYNEQFF
TGTGCCAGCAGCTTAGGGGGTAGCGGGACCTACAATGAGCAGTTCTTC
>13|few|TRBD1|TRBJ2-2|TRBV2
CASNGQGTGELFF
TGTGCCAGCAATGGACAGGGGACCGGGGAGCTGTTTTTT
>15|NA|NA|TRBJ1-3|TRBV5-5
CASRNLQGNENTIYF
TGTGCCAGCAGAAATCTCCAGGGGAACGAAAACACCATATATTTT
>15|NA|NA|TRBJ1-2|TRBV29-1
CSVEDRSVSNYGYTF
TGCAGCGTTGAAGATCGATCAGTCTCTAACTATGGCTACACCTTC
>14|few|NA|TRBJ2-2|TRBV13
CASSPVSIAGELFF
TGTGCCAGCAGCCCCGTCTCTATCGCCGGGGAGCTGTTTTTT
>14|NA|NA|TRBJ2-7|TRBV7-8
CASSLGGPRYEQYF
TGTGCCAGCAGCTTGGGAGGCCCAAGGTACGAGCAGTACTTC
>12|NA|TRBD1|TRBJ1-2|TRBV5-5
CASTPGGVGYTF
TGTGCCAGCACCCCAGGGGGAGTAGGCTACACCTTC
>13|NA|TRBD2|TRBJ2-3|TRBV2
CATRRESTDTQYF
TGTGCCACGAGGCGGGAGAGCACAGATACGCAGTATTTT
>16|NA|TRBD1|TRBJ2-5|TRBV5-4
CASSRGPTTYQETQYF
TGTGCCAGCAGCAGGGGGCCTACGACGTACCAAGAGACCCAGTACTTC
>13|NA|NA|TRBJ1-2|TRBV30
CAWSVLRGEGYTF
TGTGCCTGGAGTGTACTTAGGGGTGAAGGCTACACCTTC
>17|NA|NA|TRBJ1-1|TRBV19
CASNTDPEAWWDTEAFF
TGTGCCAGTAATACCGATCCAGAGGCCTGGTGGGACACTGAAGCTTTCTTT
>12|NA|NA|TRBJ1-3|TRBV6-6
CACQGSGNTIYF
TGTGCCTGCCAGGGTAGTGGAAACACCATATATTTT
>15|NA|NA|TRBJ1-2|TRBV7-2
CASSLRSQGNYGYTF
TGTGCCAGCAGCTTAAGGTCGCAGGGGAACTATGGCTACACCTTC
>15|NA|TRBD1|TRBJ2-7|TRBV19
CASSMGTGSSYEQYF
TGTGCCAGTAGTATGGGGACAGGGAGCTCCTACGAGCAGTACTTC
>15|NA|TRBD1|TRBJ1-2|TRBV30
CAPQTGTGLGDGYTF
TGTGCCCCACAGACCGGGACAGGACTAGGCGATGGCTACACCTTC
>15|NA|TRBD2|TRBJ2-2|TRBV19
CASTSPGLNTGELFF
TGTGCCAGTACCTCTCCGGGACTAAACACCGGGGAGCTGTTTTTT